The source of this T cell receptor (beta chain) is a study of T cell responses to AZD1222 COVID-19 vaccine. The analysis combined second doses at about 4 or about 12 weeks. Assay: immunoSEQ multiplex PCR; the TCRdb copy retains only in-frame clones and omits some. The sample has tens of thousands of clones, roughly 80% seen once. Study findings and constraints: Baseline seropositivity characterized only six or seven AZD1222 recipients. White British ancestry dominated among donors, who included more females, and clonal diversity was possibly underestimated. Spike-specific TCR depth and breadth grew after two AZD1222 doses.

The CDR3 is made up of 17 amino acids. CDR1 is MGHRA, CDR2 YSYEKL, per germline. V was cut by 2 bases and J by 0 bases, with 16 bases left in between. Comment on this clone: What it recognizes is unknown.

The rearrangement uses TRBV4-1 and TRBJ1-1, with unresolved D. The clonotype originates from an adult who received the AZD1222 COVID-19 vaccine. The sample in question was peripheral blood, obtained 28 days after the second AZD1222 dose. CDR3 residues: CASSQSRLTIMNTEAFF. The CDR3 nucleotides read TGCGCCAGCAGCCAATCCCGACTGACCATTATGAACACTGAAGCTTTCTTT.